This T cell receptor (beta chain) was captured by sequencing in a study of Ad26.COV2.S vaccination and SARS-CoV-2 variants. Overall study findings and caveats: It was vaccine recipients, not placebo recipients, who had the higher spike-specific TCR breadth. Placebo and vaccine recipients had non-spike TCR breadth that was similar. Substantial breadth was reported for post-vaccination spike-specific CD8+ and CD4+ T cells.

Treatment noted: some 20 received Ad26.COV2.S at low or high dose, single or two shots; about 5 received placebo; per-sample allocation not given. Day 63 following the first vaccine or placebo injection was when the samples were taken. Based in Boston, the donor was an adult of 18-55 years. The CDR3 runs 15 residues. Trimming took 5 bases from V and 6 from J; bases not matched to a gene: 12. The germline V gene has CDR1 SGHTA and CDR2 FQGNSA. The repertoire was sequenced with immunoSEQ multiplex PCR; TCRdb's copy has only in-frame clones and lacks some. Seen here are about 680,000 clones, more than 70% observed once, and the top ten hold around 1.4%. On this clone itself: Its cognate antigen is unknown.

The chain carries TRBV7-2 and TRBJ1-2; 7 nucleotides agree with TRBD1. The sequencing used peripheral blood, collected in a trial of Ad26.COV2.S vaccine versus placebo. The sequence was collected from a person aged 18-60 years who received the Ad26.COV2.S COVID-19 vaccine or a placebo. The CDR3 sequence is CASSHGQERRDGYTF. CDR3 nucleotide sequence: TGTGCCAGCAGCCACGGACAGGAGAGAAGGGATGGCTACACCTTC.